The clone carrying this T cell receptor beta chain showed up just a few times. TCR sequencing covered a few patients who responded to pembrolizumab. These data belong to a study of PD-1 blockade in mismatch repair-deficient tumors. Study overall: All were previously treated, progressing patients with 11 to 13 mismatch repair-deficient cancer types.

Here immunoSEQ multiplex PCR was the method, and the copy in TCRdb shows in-frame clones only, minus some. The table includes tens of thousands of clones, around 80% detected once. V lost 5 bases, J lost 2 bases, and 15 bases lay in between. In germline, CDR1 is GTSNPN, CDR2 SVGIG (reference sequence). The CDR3 has 14 residues. The sequences come from peripheral blood, collected 12 weeks after starting pembrolizumab. The gene calls are TRBV30 and TRBJ2-5; tentative D call: TRBD2 (6 bases). The sequence came from an adult with mismatch repair-deficient cancer. The CDR3 nucleotides read TGTGCCTGGGGTGGGGCTAGCGATCAAGAGACCCAGTACTTC. Protein: CAWGGASDQETQYF.